Sequencing of this T cell receptor (beta chain) was carried out in a study of blood T cell repertoires in COVID-19. Germline CDR1 is SQVTM and CDR2 is ANQGSEA. The V and J ends lost 5 bases and 7 bases respectively, with 12 bases between them. CDR3 length equals 13 residues. The repertoire was sequenced with immunoSEQ multiplex PCR; TCRdb's copy has only in-frame clones and lacks some. In the table there are some 160,000 clones, just under 80% of which are singletons. Sequencing was performed on peripheral blood. The rearrangement joins TRBV29-1 to TRBJ1-6, with D perhaps matching TRBD1 (6 bases). The clonotype originates from a woman of 80 years or more with acute or convalescent COVID-19. The CDR3: CSVTDSVNSPLHF. The CDR3 DNA reads TGCAGCGTTACGGACAGTGTGAATTCACCCCTCCACTTT.